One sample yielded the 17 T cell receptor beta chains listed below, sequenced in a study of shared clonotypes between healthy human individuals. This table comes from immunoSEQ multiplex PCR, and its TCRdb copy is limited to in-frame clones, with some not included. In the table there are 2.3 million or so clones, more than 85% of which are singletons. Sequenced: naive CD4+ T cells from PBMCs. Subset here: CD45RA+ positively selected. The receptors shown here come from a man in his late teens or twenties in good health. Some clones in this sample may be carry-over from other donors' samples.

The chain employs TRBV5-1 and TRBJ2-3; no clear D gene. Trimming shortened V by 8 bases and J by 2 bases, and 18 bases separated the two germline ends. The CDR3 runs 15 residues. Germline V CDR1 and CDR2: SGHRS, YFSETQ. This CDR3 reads CASTNAGTSTDTQYF. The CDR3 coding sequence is TGCGCCAGTACCAACGCAGGTACCTCCACAGATACGCAGTATTTT.

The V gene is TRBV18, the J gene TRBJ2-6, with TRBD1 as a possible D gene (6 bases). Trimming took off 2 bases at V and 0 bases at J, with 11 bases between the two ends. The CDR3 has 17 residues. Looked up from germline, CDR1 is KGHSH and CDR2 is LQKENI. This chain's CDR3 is CASSPVGQPSGANVLTF. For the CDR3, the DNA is TGTGCCAGCTCACCAGTGGGACAACCCTCTGGGGCCAACGTCCTGACTTTC.

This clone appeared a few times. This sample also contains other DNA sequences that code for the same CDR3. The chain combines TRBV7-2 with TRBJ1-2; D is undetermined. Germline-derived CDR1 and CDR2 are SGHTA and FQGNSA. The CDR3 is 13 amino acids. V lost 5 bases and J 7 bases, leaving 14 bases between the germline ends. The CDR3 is CASSLGRGRGYTF. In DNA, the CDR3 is TGTGCCAGCAGCCTGGGCCGCGGTCGTGGCTACACCTTC. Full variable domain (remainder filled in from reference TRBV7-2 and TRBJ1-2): GAGVSQSPSNKVTEKGKDVELRCDPISGHTALYWYRQSLGQGLEFLIYFQGNSAPDKSGLPSDRFSAERTGGSVSTLTIQRTQQEDSAVYLCASSLGRGRGYTFGSGTRLTVV.

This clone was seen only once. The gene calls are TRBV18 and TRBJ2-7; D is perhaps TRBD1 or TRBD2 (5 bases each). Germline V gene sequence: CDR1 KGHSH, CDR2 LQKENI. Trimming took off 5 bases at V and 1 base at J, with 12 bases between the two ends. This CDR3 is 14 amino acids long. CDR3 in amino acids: CASSNRDGSYEQYF. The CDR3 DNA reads TGTGCCAGCTCAAATCGGGACGGGTCCTACGAGCAGTACTTC.

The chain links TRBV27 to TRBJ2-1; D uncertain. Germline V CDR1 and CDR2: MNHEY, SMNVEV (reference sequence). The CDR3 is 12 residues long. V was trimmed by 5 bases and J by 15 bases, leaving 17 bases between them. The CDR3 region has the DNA TGTGCCAGCAGTATCCGCGGCCCGGGCGGGTTCTTC. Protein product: CASSIRGPGGFF.

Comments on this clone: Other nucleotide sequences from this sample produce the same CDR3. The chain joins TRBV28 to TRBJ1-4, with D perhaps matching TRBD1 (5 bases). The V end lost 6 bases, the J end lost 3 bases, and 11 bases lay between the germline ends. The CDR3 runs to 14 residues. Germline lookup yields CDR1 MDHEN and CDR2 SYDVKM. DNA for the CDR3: TGTGCCAGCAGCTCGGGGGGACCTAATGAAAAACTGTTTTTT. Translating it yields CASSSGGPNEKLFF.

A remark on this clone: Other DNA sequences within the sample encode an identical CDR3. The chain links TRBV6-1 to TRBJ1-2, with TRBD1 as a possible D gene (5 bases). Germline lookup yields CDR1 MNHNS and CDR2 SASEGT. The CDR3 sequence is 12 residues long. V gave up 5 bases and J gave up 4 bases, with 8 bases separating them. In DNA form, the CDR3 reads TGTGCCAGCAGTTGGGGGTCCTATGGCTACACCTTC. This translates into CASSWGSYGYTF.

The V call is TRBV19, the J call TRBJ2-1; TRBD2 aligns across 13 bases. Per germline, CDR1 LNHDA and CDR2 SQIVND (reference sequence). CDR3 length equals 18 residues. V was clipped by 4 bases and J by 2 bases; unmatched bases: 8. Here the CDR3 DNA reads TGTGCCAGTAGTACCGTCCGGACTAGCGGGAGTACCTACAATGAGCAGTTCTTC. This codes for CASSTVRTSGSTYNEQFF.

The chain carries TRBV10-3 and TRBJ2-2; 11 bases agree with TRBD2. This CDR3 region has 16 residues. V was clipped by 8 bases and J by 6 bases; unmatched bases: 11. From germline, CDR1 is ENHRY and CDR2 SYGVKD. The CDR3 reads CAISIAGGNIPGELFF. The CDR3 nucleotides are TGTGCCATCTCTATAGCGGGAGGGAATATCCCCGGGGAGCTGTTTTTT.

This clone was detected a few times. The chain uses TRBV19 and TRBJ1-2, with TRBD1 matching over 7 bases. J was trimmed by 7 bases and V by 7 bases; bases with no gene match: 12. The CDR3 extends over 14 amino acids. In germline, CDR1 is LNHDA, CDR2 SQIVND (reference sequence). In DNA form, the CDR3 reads TGTGCCAGTACCGGACTACCGGGACAGCCTGGCTACACCTTC. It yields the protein CASTGLPGQPGYTF. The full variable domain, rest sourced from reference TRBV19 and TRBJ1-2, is DGGITQSPKYLFRKEGQNVTLSCEQNLNHDAMYWYRQDPGQGLRLIYYSQIVNDFQKGDIAEGYSVSREKKESFPLTVTSAQKNPTAFYLCASTGLPGQPGYTFGSGTRLTVV.

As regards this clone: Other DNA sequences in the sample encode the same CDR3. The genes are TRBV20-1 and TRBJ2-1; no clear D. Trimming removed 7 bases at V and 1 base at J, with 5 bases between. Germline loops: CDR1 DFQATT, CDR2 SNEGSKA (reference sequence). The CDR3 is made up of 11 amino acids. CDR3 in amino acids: CSGRSYNEQFF. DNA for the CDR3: TGCAGTGGTAGGTCCTACAATGAGCAGTTCTTC.

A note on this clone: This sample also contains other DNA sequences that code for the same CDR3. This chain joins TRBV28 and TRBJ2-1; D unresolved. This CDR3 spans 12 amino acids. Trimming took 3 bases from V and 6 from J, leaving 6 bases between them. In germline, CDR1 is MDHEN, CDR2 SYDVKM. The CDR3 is CASSLLGNEQFF. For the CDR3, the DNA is TGTGCCAGCAGTTTGTTGGGCAATGAGCAGTTCTTC.

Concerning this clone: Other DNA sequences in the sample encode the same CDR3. The CDR3 reads CASSLARQETQYF. CDR3 sequence (DNA): TGTGCCAGCAGCTTAGCGCGACAAGAGACCCAGTACTTC. The chain couples TRBV7-2 to TRBJ2-5; D ambiguous. V was clipped by 0 bases and J by 2 bases, with 4 bases between them. CDR3 length: 13 amino acids. Germline V gene sequence: CDR1 SGHTA, CDR2 FQGNSA.

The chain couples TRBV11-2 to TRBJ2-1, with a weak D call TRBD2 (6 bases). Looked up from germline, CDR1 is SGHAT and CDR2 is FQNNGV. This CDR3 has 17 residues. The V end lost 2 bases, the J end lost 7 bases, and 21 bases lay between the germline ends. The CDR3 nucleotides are TGTGCCAGCAGCTTAATCGGTGGGGTTGGTGGAGGGAATGAGCAGTTCTTC. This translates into CASSLIGGVGGGNEQFF.

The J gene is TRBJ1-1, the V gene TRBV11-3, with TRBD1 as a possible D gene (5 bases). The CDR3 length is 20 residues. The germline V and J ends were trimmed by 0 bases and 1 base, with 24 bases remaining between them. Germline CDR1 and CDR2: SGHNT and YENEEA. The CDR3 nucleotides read TGTGCCAGCAGCTTAGAGGGCAGGGTCGGGGACGCGGGCAAGAACACTGAAGCTTTCTTT. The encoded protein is CASSLEGRVGDAGKNTEAFF. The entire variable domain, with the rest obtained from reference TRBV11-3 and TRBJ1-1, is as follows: EAGVVQSPRYKIIEKKQPVAFWCNPISGHNTLYWYLQNLGQGPELLIRYENEEAVDDSQLPKDRFSAERLKGVDSTLKIQPAELGDSAVYLCASSLEGRVGDAGKNTEAFFGQGTRLTVV.

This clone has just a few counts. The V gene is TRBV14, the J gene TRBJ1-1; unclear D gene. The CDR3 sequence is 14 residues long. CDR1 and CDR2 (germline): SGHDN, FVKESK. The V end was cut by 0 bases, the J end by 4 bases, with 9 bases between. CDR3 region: CASSQERRFTEAFF. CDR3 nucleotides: TGTGCCAGCAGCCAAGAACGGAGGTTCACTGAAGCTTTCTTT. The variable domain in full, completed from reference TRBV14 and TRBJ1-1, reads EAGVTQFPSHSVIEKGQTVTLRCDPISGHDNLYWYRRVMGKEIKFLLHFVKESKQDESGMPNNRFLAERTGGTYSTLKVQPAELEDSGVYFCASSQERRFTEAFFGQGTRLTVV.

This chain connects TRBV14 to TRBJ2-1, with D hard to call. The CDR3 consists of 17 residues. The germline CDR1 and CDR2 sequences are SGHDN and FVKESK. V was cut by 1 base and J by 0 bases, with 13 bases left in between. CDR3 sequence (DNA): TGTGCCAGCAGCCAAGTTGAAAGCAGAAGCTCCTACAATGAGCAGTTCTTC. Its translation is CASSQVESRSSYNEQFF.